What follows is one T cell receptor beta chain and its context. This clone's antigen is unknown. No base quality information exists; no much larger clone differs at one position. The sample is drawn from a study of T cell responses to AZD1222 COVID-19 vaccine (dated by TCRdb to the early 2020s). A note on the overall study: AZD1222 recipients whose second dose came at about 4 weeks and those whose second dose came at about 12 weeks were combined into one group, since spike-specific TCR depth and breadth did not differ between the two schedules. A total of more than 230 trial participants underwent TCR sequencing, of whom some 210 received two doses of AZD1222 and around 25 received two doses of the MenACWY control vaccine. Trial participants were enrolled by age into 18-55, 56-69 and 70-plus year subgroups, with roughly 160, 29 and 62 TCR-sequenced participants respectively. Paper-wide results and their limitations: A significant rise in spike-specific TCR breadth and depth was observed after two AZD1222 doses relative to day 0 and relative to MenACWY recipients. In the small 56-69-year group, the increase in depth fell short of significance, most likely because of low power. Reportedly, almost half of the unique spike-specific TCRs recognized epitopes lying outside the regions that are mutated in the B.1.351 and B.1.1.7 variants. Conclusions about previously exposed vaccinees are limited because only 5 or 6 AZD1222 recipients were SARS-CoV-2 seropositive at baseline. The whole spike protein was spanned by vaccine-associated CD4 TCRs, and dominant responses were seen in regions 160-218 and 743-854. Most participants were white British and females outnumbered males, and the authors suggested that clonal diversity may have been underestimated. Because no day 14 peak-response samples were available, repertoires were characterized only after the peak T cell response.

The CDR3 regions of human TCRbeta chains were subjected to immunosequencing. The original methods were these. Repertoire TCRs were matched against a reference library of SARS-CoV-2-specific TCRs generated with the MIRA antigen-specificity platform. Breadth was defined as the fraction of unique TCRs that were SARS-CoV-2-associated. Depth was defined as the fraction of total T cells that were SARS-CoV-2-associated. Each spike-specific TCR was assigned to its reactive spike region and to a CD4 or CD8 class using the MIRA data. Log10-transformed breadth and depth values were compared by one-way ANOVA with Sidak's multiple comparisons tests. This immuneACCESS table, as held by TCRdb, lists in-frame sequences with V and J called but not all clones. Of the missing ones, under half trace to an unresolved V gene in checked studies; the others have no known cause. V and J calls and clone size are those listed in that table; D and trimming were worked out from the DNA. The sample yields under 70,000 clones; over 80% were counted once. The top ten constitute about 15% of the sample.

The time point label, read with the paper, signifies: baseline before first vaccination. Vaccinee samples were obtained from the UK trials COV001 and COV002, which included a single-blind randomized controlled phase 2/3 trial of AZD1222 (ChAdOx1 nCoV-19) in healthy adults. Trial participant PBMC samples were collected at day 0 and day 28 after the second dose for TCRbeta chain sequencing. The CDR3 runs 12 amino acids, cysteine and phenylalanine included. CDR3 DNA only is kept here, 36 bases in frame from base 1. Reading the germline V gene gives CDR1 SNHLY and CDR2 FYNNEI. The junction carries 5 bases between V and J, which are trimmed by 6 bases and 0 bases respectively.

The source was peripheral blood, collected on day 0 of AZD1222 vaccination. The V and J genes are TRBV2 and TRBJ1-2; the D gene is unclear. This TCR was sampled from an adult in good health. The DNA is TGTGCCAGCAGCCGGACTAACTATGGCTACACCTTC. The translation is CASSRTNYGYTF.